The rows below give T cell receptor beta chains drawn from one sample of a study of blood T cell repertoires in COVID-19. The protocol was immunoSEQ multiplex PCR, while the TCRdb copy is restricted to in-frame clones and leaves out a portion. This sample carries some 120,000 clones, around nine tenths of them seen once, and the ten largest clones take about 1.9%. Sequencing was carried out using peripheral blood. Receptors originate from a man over 45 with COVID-19, enrolled during active disease. CDR3s include the opening cysteine and the closing phenylalanine or tryptophan. The D gene is left open where the match is weak. Size values are once, few and many counts, or a class for expanded clones, and some rows have none.

J gene,V gene,D gene,clone size,CDR3 protein,CDR3 DNA
TRBJ2-5,TRBV7-2,-,-,CASRPTLGKETQYF,TGTGCCAGCAGGCCAACTCTCGGGAAAGAGACCCAGTACTTC
TRBJ1-4,TRBV2,TRBD1,-,CASKGQGGEKLFF,TGTGCCAGCAAGGGACAGGGGGGTGAAAAACTGTTTTTT
TRBJ2-1,TRBV28,TRBD2,-,CASSLKSAGGEQFF,TGTGCCAGCAGTTTAAAGTCAGCGGGAGGGGAGCAGTTCTTC
TRBJ1-4,TRBV18,TRBD1,-,CASSPGTGDEKLFF,TGTGCCAGCTCACCCGGGACAGGAGATGAAAAACTGTTTTTT
TRBJ2-1,TRBV19,TRBD2,-,CASSVEGPNAGLAINEQFF,TGTGCCAGTAGTGTGGAGGGACCAAACGCTGGACTAGCGATCAATGAGCAGTTCTTC
TRBJ2-5,TRBV6-6,TRBD2,-,CASSLKPPSGSLKTQYF,TGTGCCAGCAGTCTAAAACCACCTAGCGGGAGCTTGAAGACCCAGTACTTC
TRBJ1-1,TRBV28,-,-,CASSLQQSNTEAFF,TGTGCCAGCAGTTTACAACAATCGAACACTGAAGCTTTCTTT
TRBJ2-6,TRBV7-9,-,-,CASTPVTSGANVLTF,TGTGCCAGCACCCCGGTAACCTCTGGGGCCAACGTCCTGACTTTC
TRBJ2-5,TRBV30,TRBD2,-,CAWSGLAGGPETQYF,TGTGCCTGGAGTGGACTAGCGGGAGGGCCTGAGACCCAGTACTTC
TRBJ1-4,TRBV6-5,-,-,CASSYAGFGPNEKLFF,TGTGCCAGCAGTTACGCCGGTTTTGGGCCCAATGAAAAACTGTTTTTT
TRBJ2-7,TRBV11-2,TRBD2,-,CASSLVRTSGTSFTYEQYF,TGTGCCAGCAGCTTAGTGCGGACTAGCGGCACGAGCTTTACCTACGAGCAGTACTTC
TRBJ2-3,TRBV4-3,-,-,CASSQDPEGADTQYF,TGCGCCAGCAGCCAAGATCCTGAGGGGGCAGATACGCAGTATTTT
TRBJ1-2,TRBV3-1/TRBV3-2,-,-,CASSQENRYYGYTF,TGTGCCAGCAGCCAAGAAAACAGATACTATGGCTACACCTTC
TRBJ2-5,TRBV27,-,-,CASSPSFSRPETQYF,TGTGCCAGCAGCCCCTCTTTCTCGCGGCCAGAGACCCAGTACTTC
TRBJ2-3,TRBV10-3,-,-,CATTYGLSSTDTQYF,TGTGCCACCACCTACGGACTATCTAGCACAGATACGCAGTATTTT
TRBJ2-2,TRBV19,-,-,CAANGANTNTGELFF,TGTGCCGCCAATGGGGCTAACACGAACACCGGGGAGCTGTTTTTT
TRBJ2-7,TRBV4-3,TRBD1,-,CASSQGVGQGGYEQYF,TGCGCCAGCAGCCAAGGGGTGGGACAGGGAGGCTACGAGCAGTACTTC
TRBJ2-1,TRBV5-4,TRBD2,-,CASSRRGTSKEFDEQFF,TGTGCCAGCAGCCGTCGGGGGACTAGCAAAGAATTCGATGAGCAGTTCTTC
TRBJ2-2,TRBV6-2/TRBV6-3,-,few,CASSYRRGGTGELFF,TGTGCCAGCAGTTATAGAAGGGGCGGCACCGGGGAGCTGTTTTTT
TRBJ1-2,TRBV4-3,TRBD1,-,CASSRLTGQGNYGYTF,TGCGCCAGCAGTAGATTGACAGGACAGGGAAACTATGGCTACACCTTC
TRBJ1-1,TRBV4-2,TRBD1,-,CASSQALGTANTEAFF,TGTGCCAGCAGCCAAGCCCTTGGGACAGCGAACACTGAAGCTTTCTTT
TRBJ1-2,TRBV6-5,TRBD1,-,CASNPGQGAGYTF,TGTGCCAGCAATCCGGGACAGGGGGCGGGCTACACCTTC
TRBJ2-5,TRBV30,TRBD2,-,CAWSPAGGETQYF,TGTGCCTGGAGTCCCGCGGGAGGTGAGACCCAGTACTTC
TRBJ2-2,TRBV2,TRBD1,-,CASAGTDNTGELFF,TGTGCCAGTGCAGGGACAGATAACACCGGGGAGCTGTTTTTT
TRBJ2-5,TRBV9,TRBD2,-,CASSVAHGGLETQYF,TGTGCCAGCAGCGTAGCTCACGGGGGGTTGGAGACCCAGTACTTC
TRBJ2-3,TRBV19,TRBD2,-,CASSAAGREGTDTQYF,TGTGCCAGTAGTGCTGCGGGGCGGGAGGGAACAGATACGCAGTATTTT
TRBJ2-3,TRBV29-1,-,-,CSVTAGDTQYF,TGCAGCGTGACAGCAGGAGATACGCAGTATTTT
TRBJ2-1,TRBV6-6,TRBD2,-,CASSSGLAGAAGEQFF,TGTGCCAGCAGTTCGGGACTAGCGGGAGCCGCGGGTGAGCAGTTCTTC
TRBJ2-1,TRBV10-3,-,-,CAISETGSDEQFF,TGTGCCATCAGTGAGACGGGGAGCGATGAGCAGTTCTTC
TRBJ1-2,TRBV6-5,TRBD1,-,CASSPGQGDAYGYTF,TGTGCCAGCAGTCCCGGACAGGGAGACGCCTATGGCTACACCTTC
TRBJ1-3,TRBV4-2,-,-,CASSQVRDSGNTIYF,TGTGCCAGCAGCCAAGTACGGGACTCTGGAAACACCATATATTTT
TRBJ1-5,TRBV10-3,-,-,CAINEGWSNQPQHF,TGTGCCATCAACGAGGGTTGGAGCAATCAGCCCCAGCATTTT
TRBJ2-2,TRBV28,TRBD2,-,CASSFPPHGTMGGELFF,TGTGCCAGCAGTTTCCCACCACACGGGACTATGGGCGGGGAGCTGTTTTTT
TRBJ1-5,TRBV4-1,TRBD1,once,CASSLGQGVNQPQHF,TGCGCCAGCAGCCTCGGACAGGGCGTCAATCAGCCCCAGCATTTT
TRBJ1-4,TRBV11-2,TRBD1,-,CASSFRTGTAELFF,TGTGCCAGCAGCTTTAGGACAGGGACTGCGGAACTGTTTTTT
TRBJ2-1,TRBV9,TRBD1,-,CASSVGDRSSYNEQFF,TGTGCCAGCAGCGTTGGGGACAGAAGCTCCTACAATGAGCAGTTCTTC
TRBJ2-6,TRBV6-1,-,-,CASSEAGSSGANVLTF,TGTGCCAGCAGTGAAGCGGGCAGCTCTGGGGCCAACGTCCTGACTTTC
TRBJ2-7,TRBV30,TRBD1,-,CAWSGRDRGIYEQYF,TGTGCCTGGAGCGGCCGGGACAGGGGAATTTACGAGCAGTACTTC
TRBJ1-2,TRBV14,-,-,CASSPLGGYGYTF,TGTGCCAGCAGCCCCCTAGGGGGCTATGGCTACACCTTC
TRBJ2-1,TRBV15,-,-,CATSTYLTNSYNEQFF,TGTGCCACCAGCACCTACTTGACTAACTCCTACAATGAGCAGTTCTTC
TRBJ2-7,TRBV5-1,-,-,CASSRDTYEQYF,TGCGCCAGCAGCCGCGATACCTACGAGCAGTACTTC
TRBJ2-3,TRBV30,TRBD2,-,CAWSTGGSRNTQYF,TGTGCCTGGAGTACGGGCGGGAGTCGAAATACGCAGTATTTT
TRBJ1-1,TRBV25-1,-,-,CASSESVGEAFF,TGTGCCAGCAGTGAATCGGTTGGTGAAGCTTTCTTT
TRBJ1-1,TRBV18,-,-,CASSQGMNTEAFF,TGTGCCAGCTCACAGGGGATGAACACTGAAGCTTTCTTT
TRBJ2-1,TRBV6-6,-,-,CASSYRLDNEQFF,TGTGCCAGCAGTTATCGACTCGACAATGAGCAGTTCTTC
TRBJ2-5,TRBV28,-,-,CASRTAAEEGEETQYF,TGTGCCAGCAGGACGGCGGCGGAAGAAGGTGAAGAGACCCAGTACTTC
TRBJ1-1,TRBV24-1,TRBD1,-,CATSDTRQGASEAFF,TGTGCCACCAGTGATACGAGACAGGGGGCGAGTGAAGCTTTCTTT